The source of this T cell receptor (beta chain) is a study of T cells after yellow fever vaccination. Whole-study findings and limits: CD4 and CD8 compartments shared a small share of clonotypes, likely from convergent recombination.

This clonotype was picked up many times. Its cognate antigen is unknown. TCRdb re-analysed the 5' RACE reads in MiXCR, keeping a single row per CDR3 protein. The repertoire holds under 600,000 distinct CDR3 sequences, with roughly 14% as singletons. V was pared by 4 bases and J by 5 bases, with 21 bases between. From germline, CDR1 is SGHRS and CDR2 YFSETQ. CDR3 size: 16 residues. The specimen comprised PBMCs, sampled on the day of the yellow fever booster vaccination. The rearrangement links TRBV5-1 to TRBJ1-1; TRBD1 is a possible D gene (6 bases). This receptor was obtained from a man under 40 who received the YFV17D yellow fever vaccine. The DNA for the CDR3 is TGCGCCAGCAGCGGGCGGGACACGGCGCCTTGGACTGAAGCTTTCTTT. Protein: CASSGRDTAPWTEAFF.